These T cell receptor beta chains were read from a single sample in a study of cytomegalovirus exposure and HLA in healthy donors. Assay: immunoSEQ multiplex PCR; the TCRdb copy retains only in-frame clones and omits some. The sample holds some 120,000 clones, about three quarters seen once. Sequencing used PBMCs. Every receptor here comes from a man younger than 40 in good health and CMV-seronegative. Both conserved end residues are part of each CDR3. D genes are given only for firm matches. Clone size is stated in some rows and not others, as once, few, many or a class when expanded.

j_call v_call clone_size d_call cdr3_nt cdr3_aa
TRBJ2-5 TRBV2 - - TGTGCCAGCAGTGAAAACAGGGACCAAGAGACCCAGTACTTC CASSENRDQETQYF
TRBJ2-2 TRBV6-5 - TRBD2 TGTGCCAGCAGTTACACAGCGGGGGGTGACACCGGGGAGCTGTTTTTT CASSYTAGGDTGELFF
TRBJ2-5 TRBV28 few - TGTGCCAGCAGTTTAGACAGGTCGACACAAGAGACCCAGTACTTC CASSLDRSTQETQYF
TRBJ1-1 TRBV2 - TRBD1 TGTGCCACCAACAGGGGCGAGAACACTGAAGCTTTCTTT CATNRGENTEAFF
TRBJ2-6 TRBV5-6 - TRBD1 TGTGCCAGCAGCTTGGTTGGGACAGGGACCTCTGGGGCCAACGTCCTGACTTTC CASSLVGTGTSGANVLTF
TRBJ1-6 TRBV6-5 - TRBD1 TGTGCCAGCAGTTACTTGGGTCAGGGGGATTCACCCCTCCACTTT CASSYLGQGDSPLHF
TRBJ2-1 TRBV7-6 once TRBD2 TGTGCCAGTAGCTTATTTAGCGGGGGGCCCAGTGAGCAGTTCTTC CASSLFSGGPSEQFF
TRBJ2-7 TRBV7-2 - - TGTGCCAGCAGCTTTGAAAGGGGCTACGAGCAGTACTTC CASSFERGYEQYF
TRBJ2-7 TRBV7-2 - TRBD2 TGTGCCAGCAGCCCCAGCCCAGGGACTAGTAACAACGAGCAGTACTTC CASSPSPGTSNNEQYF
TRBJ2-7 TRBV5-1 few TRBD1 TGCGCCAGCAGCCGAGGGACAGGGCTCATAGGGTGGGGTGACTACGAGCAGTACTTC CASSRGTGLIGWGDYEQYF
TRBJ2-1 TRBV5-4 - TRBD1 TGTGCCAGCAGGACAGGGTCAGGGGAGCAGTTCTTC CASRTGSGEQFF
TRBJ2-7 TRBV11-3 - TRBD1 TGTGCCAGCAGCCACGGACAGGGTGGGACCGACGAGCAGTACTTC CASSHGQGGTDEQYF